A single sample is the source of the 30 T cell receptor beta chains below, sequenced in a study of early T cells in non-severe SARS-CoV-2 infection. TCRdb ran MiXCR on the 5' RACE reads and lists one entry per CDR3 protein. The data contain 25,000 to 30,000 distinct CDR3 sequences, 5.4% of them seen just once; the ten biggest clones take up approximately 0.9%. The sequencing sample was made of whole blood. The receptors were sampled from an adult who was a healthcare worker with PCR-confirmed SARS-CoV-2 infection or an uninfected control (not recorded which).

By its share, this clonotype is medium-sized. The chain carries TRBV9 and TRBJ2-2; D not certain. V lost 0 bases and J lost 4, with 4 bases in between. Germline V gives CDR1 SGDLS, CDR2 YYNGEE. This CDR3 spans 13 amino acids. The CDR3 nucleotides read TGTGCCAGCAGCGTAGGGGGCACCGGGGAGCTGTTTTTT. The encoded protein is CASSVGGTGELFF.

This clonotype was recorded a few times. In nucleotides, the CDR3 is TGTGCCAGCAGCGCCCGGGACAGGGGGTCCTACAATGAGCAGTTCTTC. Translated: CASSARDRGSYNEQFF. The J gene is TRBJ2-1, the V gene TRBV9; TRBD1 matches 11 bases. The CDR3 has 16 residues. V dropped 3 bases and J dropped 1; count of bases not matched to a gene: 3. CDR1 is SGDLS, CDR2 YYNGEE, per germline.

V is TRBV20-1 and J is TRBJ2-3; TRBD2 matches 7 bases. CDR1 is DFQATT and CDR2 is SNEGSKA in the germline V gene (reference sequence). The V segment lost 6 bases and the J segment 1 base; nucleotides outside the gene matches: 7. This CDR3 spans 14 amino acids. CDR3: CSAPGLGGTDTQYF. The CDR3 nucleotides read TGCAGTGCCCCCGGACTAGGAGGCACAGATACGCAGTATTTT.

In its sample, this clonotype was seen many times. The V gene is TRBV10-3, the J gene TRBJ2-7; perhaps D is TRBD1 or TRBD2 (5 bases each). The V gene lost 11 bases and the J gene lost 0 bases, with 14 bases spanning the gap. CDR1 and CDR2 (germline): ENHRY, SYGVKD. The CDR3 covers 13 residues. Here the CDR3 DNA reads TGTGCCGCTGGGACGAGCAGCTCCTACGAGCAGTACTTC. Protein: CAAGTSSSYEQYF.

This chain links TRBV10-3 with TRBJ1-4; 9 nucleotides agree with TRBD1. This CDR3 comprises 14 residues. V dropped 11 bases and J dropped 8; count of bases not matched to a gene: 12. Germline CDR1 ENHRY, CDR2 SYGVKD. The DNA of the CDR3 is TGTGCCTCCACTGCCGGGACAGGGAGAGAAAAACTGTTTTTT. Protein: CASTAGTGREKLFF.

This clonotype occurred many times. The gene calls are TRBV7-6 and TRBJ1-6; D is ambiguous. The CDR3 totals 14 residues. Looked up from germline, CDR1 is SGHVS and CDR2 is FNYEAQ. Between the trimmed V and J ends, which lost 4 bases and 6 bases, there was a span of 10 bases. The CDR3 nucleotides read TGTGCCAGCAGCTGGAGCCCGTTTAATTCACCCCTCCACTTT. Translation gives CASSWSPFNSPLHF.

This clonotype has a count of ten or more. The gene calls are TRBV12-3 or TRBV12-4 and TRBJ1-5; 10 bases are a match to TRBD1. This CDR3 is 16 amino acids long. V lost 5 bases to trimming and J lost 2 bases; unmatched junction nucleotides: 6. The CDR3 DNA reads TGTGCCAGCAGTAGGACAGGGGGAAATGGCAATCAGCCCCAGCATTTT. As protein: CASSRTGGNGNQPQHF.

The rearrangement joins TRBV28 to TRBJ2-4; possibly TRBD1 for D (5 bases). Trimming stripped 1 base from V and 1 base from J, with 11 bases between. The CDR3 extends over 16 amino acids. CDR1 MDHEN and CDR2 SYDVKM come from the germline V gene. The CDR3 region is CASSLLGQGAKNIQYF. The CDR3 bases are TGTGCCAGCAGTTTATTGGGCCAGGGCGCCAAAAACATTCAGTACTTC.

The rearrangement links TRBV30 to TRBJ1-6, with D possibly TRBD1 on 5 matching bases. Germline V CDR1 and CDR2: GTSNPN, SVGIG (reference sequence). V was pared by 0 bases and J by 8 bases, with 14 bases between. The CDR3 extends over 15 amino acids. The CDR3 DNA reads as TGTGCCTGGAGTGTACTGGCAGGGCTGGATTCACCCCTCCACTTT. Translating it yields CAWSVLAGLDSPLHF.

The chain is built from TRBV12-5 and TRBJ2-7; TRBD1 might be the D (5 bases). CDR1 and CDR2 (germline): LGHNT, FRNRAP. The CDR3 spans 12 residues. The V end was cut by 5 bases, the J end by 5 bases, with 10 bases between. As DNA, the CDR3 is TGTGCTAGTGGTACAGGATCCCACGAGCAGTACTTC. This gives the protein CASGTGSHEQYF.

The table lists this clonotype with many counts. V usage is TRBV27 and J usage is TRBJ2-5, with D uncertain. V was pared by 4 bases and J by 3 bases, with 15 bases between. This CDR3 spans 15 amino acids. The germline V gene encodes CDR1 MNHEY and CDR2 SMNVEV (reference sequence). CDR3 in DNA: TGTGCCAGCAGTTCCGTCTGGCGGAAGGAAGAGACCCAGTACTTC. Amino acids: CASSSVWRKEETQYF.

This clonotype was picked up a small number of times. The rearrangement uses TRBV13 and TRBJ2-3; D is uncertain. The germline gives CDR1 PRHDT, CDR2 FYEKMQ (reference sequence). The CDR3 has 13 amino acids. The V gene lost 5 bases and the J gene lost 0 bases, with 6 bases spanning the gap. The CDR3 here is CASSPSSTDTQYF. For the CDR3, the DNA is TGTGCCAGCAGCCCTTCTAGCACAGATACGCAGTATTTT. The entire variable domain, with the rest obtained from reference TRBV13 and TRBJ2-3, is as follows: AAGVIQSPRHLIKEKRETATLKCYPIPRHDTVYWYQQGPGQDPQFLISFYEKMQSDKGSIPDRFSAQQFSDYHSELNMSSLELGDSALYFCASSPSSTDTQYFGPGTRLTVL.

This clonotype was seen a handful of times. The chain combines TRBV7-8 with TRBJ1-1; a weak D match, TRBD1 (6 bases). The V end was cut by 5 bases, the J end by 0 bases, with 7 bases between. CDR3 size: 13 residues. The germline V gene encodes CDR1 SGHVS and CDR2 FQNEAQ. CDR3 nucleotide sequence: TGTGCCAGCAGCAGGGGGGTGAACACTGAAGCTTTCTTT. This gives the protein CASSRGVNTEAFF.

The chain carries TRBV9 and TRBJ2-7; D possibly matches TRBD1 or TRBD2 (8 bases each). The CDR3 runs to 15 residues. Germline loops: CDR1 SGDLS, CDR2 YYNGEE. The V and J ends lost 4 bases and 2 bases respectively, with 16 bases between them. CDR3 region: CASSPGGTGAYEQYF. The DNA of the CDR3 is TGTGCCAGCAGCCCGGGAGGGACAGGAGCCTACGAGCAGTACTTC. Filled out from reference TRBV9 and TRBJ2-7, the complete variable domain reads DSGVTQTPKHLITATGQRVTLRCSPRSGDLSVYWYQQSLDQGLQFLIQYYNGEERAKGNILERFSAQQFPDLHSELNLSSLELGDSALYFCASSPGGTGAYEQYFGPGTRLTVT.

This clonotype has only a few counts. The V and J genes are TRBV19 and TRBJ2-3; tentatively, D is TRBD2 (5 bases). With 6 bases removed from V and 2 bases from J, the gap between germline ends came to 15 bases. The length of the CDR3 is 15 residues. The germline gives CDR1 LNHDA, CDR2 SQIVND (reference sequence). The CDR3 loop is CASSRPGINTDTQYF. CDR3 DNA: TGTGCCAGTAGCCGACCCGGGATCAACACAGATACGCAGTATTTT.

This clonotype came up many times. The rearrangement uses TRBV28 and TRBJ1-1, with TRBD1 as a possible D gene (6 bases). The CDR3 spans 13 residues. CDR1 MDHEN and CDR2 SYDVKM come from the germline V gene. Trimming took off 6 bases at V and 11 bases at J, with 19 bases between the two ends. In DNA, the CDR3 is TGTGCCAGCAGGCGGGACACATACTTACGTGCTTTCTTT. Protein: CASRRDTYLRAFF.

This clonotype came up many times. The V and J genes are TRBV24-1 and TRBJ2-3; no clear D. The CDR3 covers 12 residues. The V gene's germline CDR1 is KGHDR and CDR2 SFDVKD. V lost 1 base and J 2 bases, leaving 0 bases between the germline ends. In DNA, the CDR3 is TGTGCCACCAGTGATTTCACAGATACGCAGTATTTT. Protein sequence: CATSDFTDTQYF.

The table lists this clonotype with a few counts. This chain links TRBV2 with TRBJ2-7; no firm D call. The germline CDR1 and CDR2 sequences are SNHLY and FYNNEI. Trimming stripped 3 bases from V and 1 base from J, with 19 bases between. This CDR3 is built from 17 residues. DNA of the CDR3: TGTGCCAGCAGTGATGAAGTGCCAGGAGATTTATCCTACGAGCAGTACTTC. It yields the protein CASSDEVPGDLSYEQYF.

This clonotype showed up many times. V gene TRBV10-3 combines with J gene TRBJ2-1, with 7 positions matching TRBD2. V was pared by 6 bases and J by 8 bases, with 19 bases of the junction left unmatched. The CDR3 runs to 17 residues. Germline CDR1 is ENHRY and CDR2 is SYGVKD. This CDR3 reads CAISSPISGPDSYEQFF. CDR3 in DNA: TGTGCCATCAGCTCTCCTATTAGCGGGCCTGATAGCTATGAGCAGTTCTTC.

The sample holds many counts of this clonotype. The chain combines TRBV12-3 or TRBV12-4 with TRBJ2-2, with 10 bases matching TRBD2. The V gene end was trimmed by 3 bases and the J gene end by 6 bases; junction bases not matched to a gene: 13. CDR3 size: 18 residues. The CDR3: CASSFGWGQRGGPGELFF. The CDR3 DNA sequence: TGTGCCAGCAGTTTTGGATGGGGCCAGCGGGGGGGCCCCGGGGAGCTGTTTTTT.

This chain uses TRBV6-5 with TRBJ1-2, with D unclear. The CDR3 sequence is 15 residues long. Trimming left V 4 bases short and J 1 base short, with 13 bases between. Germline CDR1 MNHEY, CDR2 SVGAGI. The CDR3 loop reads CASSSTRPINYGYTF. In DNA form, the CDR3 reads TGTGCCAGCAGTTCCACGAGGCCGATTAACTATGGCTACACCTTC.

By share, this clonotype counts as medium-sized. CDR3 amino acids: CASSYQETQYF. The CDR3, as DNA: TGTGCCAGCAGCTACCAAGAGACCCAGTACTTC. V usage is TRBV7-9 and J usage is TRBJ2-5; D gene unclear. V lost 4 bases and J lost 0, with 0 bases in between. The CDR3 runs to 11 residues. Germline values: CDR1 SEHNR, CDR2 FQNEAQ (reference sequence).

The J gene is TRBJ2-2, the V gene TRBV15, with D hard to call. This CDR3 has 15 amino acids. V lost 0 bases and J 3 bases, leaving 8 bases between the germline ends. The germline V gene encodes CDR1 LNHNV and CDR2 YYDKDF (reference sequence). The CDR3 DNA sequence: TGTGCCACCAGCAGAGAGGAACAGTACACCGGGGAGCTGTTTTTT. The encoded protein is CATSREEQYTGELFF.

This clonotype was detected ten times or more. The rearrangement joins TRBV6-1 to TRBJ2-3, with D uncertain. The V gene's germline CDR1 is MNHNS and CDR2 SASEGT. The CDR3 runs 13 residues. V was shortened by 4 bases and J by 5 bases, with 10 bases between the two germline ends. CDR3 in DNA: TGTGCCAGCAGTGTTTTGACGAGAGATACGCAGTATTTT. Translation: CASSVLTRDTQYF.

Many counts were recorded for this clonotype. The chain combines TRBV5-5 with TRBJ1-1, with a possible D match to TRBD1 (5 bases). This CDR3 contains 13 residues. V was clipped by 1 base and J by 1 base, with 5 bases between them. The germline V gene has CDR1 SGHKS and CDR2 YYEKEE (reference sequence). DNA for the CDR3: TGTGCCAGCAGCTTGACAGGGAACACTGAAGCTTTCTTT. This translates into CASSLTGNTEAFF.

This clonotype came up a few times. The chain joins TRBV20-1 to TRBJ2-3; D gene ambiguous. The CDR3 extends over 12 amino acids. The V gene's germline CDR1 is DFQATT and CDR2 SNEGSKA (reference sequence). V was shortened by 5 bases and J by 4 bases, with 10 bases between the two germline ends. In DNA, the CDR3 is TGCAGTGCTCGGTCGTTCGCAGATACGCAGTATTTT. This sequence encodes CSARSFADTQYF.

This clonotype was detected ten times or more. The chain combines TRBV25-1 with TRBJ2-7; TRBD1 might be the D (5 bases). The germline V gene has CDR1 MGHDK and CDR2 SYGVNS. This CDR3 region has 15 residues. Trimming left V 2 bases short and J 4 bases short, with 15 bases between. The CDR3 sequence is CASSERQRGRYEQYF. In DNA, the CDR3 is TGTGCCAGCAGTGAAAGACAGAGAGGTCGGTACGAGCAGTACTTC.

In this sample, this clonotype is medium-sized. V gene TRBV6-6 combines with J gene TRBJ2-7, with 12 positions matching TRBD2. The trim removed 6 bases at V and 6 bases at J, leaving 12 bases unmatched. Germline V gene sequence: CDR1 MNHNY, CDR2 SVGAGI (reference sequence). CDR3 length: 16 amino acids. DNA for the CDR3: TGTGCCAGCAGACATAACCGACTAGCGGGGGCCAGCGAGCAGTACTTC. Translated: CASRHNRLAGASEQYF.

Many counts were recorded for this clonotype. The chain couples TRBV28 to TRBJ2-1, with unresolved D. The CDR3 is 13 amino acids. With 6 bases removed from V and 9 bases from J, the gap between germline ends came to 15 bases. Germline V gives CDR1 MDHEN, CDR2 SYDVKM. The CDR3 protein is CASRPLGGSEQFF. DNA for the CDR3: TGTGCCAGCAGACCTTTAGGCGGCAGTGAGCAGTTCTTC.

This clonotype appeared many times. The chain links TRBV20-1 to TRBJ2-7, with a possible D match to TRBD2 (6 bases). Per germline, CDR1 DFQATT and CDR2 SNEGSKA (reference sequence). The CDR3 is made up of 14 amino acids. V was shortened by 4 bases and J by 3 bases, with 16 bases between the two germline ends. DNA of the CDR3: TGCAGTGCTAATCTGGACCGGGGGAGCTACGAGCAGTACTTC. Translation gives CSANLDRGSYEQYF.